This entry lists 30 T cell receptor beta chains sequenced from one sample in a study of cytomegalovirus exposure and HLA in healthy donors. The PCR ran on 60 Vbeta and 13 Jbeta primers. Measured with immunoSEQ multiplex PCR; TCRdb has only the in-frame clones, and not every one. The sample holds some 130,000 clones, 80% to 90% seen once. Sample: PBMCs. These receptors originate from a man aged 50 to 59 in good health and CMV-seronegative.

CDR3 loop: CASSFLDRTLNEQYF. CDR3 nucleotide sequence: TGTGCCAGCAGCTTTCTGGACAGGACTCTGAACGAGCAGTACTTC. The J gene is TRBJ2-7, the V gene TRBV11-2, with 7 bases lining up with TRBD1. V gave up 3 bases and J gave up 5 bases; unmatched junction bases: 10. The CDR3 has 15 amino acids. Germline assignment: CDR1 SGHAT and CDR2 FQNNGV.

This chain links TRBV7-3 with TRBJ2-1; 16 bases are shared with TRBD2. The CDR3 runs 16 residues. V gave up 4 bases and J gave up 7 bases; unmatched junction bases: 4. Germline values: CDR1 SGHTA, CDR2 FQGTGA. The CDR3 DNA follows: TGTGCCAGCAGCTACGGGACTAGCGGGGGGGTGAATGAGCAGTTCTTC. Translation: CASSYGTSGGVNEQFF.

As concerns this clone: The sample carries other DNA sequences with the same CDR3. V is TRBV29-1 and J is TRBJ1-1; 9 nucleotides agree with TRBD1. Trimming removed 5 bases from V and 1 base from J; junction bases left unmatched: 5. The CDR3 is 14 amino acids. The V gene's germline CDR1 is SQVTM and CDR2 ANQGSEA. CDR3 nucleotide sequence: TGCAGCGTTAGGACAGGGGTGGCGAACACTGAAGCTTTCTTT. Encoded protein: CSVRTGVANTEAFF.

The V gene is TRBV9, the J gene TRBJ2-5; perhaps TRBD2 as D (6 bases). The germline CDR1 and CDR2 sequences are SGDLS and YYNGEE. The V end lost 0 bases, the J end lost 1 base, and 16 bases lay between the germline ends. The CDR3 sequence is 17 residues long. As DNA, the CDR3 is TGTGCCAGCAGCGTAGGGGGGTTGGGGGGAATCCAAGAGACCCAGTACTTC. Translated, it gives CASSVGGLGGIQETQYF.

CDR3 protein: CAWSPRGGGNTIYF. CDR3 sequence (DNA): TGTGCCTGGAGCCCTCGGGGAGGCGGAAACACCATATATTTT. J is TRBJ1-3 and V is TRBV30; the D is unclear. The CDR3 runs to 14 residues. The germline V gene encodes CDR1 GTSNPN and CDR2 SVGIG (reference sequence). V gave up 3 bases and J gave up 4 bases, with 13 bases separating them.

This clone came up a few times. The genes are TRBV10-3 and TRBJ1-1, with unresolved D. The CDR3 is 12 residues long. Germline V gives CDR1 ENHRY, CDR2 SYGVKD. V lost 11 bases and J lost 5, with 15 bases in between. CDR3 residues: CAARDGKTEAFF. The CDR3 DNA follows: TGTGCCGCCCGGGATGGAAAGACTGAAGCTTTCTTT.

This clone was recorded once. This chain connects TRBV18 to TRBJ1-4, with 8 nucleotides matching TRBD1. Germline CDR1 and CDR2: KGHSH and LQKENI. V was pared by 5 bases and J by 7 bases, with 3 bases of the junction left unmatched. The CDR3 consists of 13 residues. DNA for the CDR3: TGTGCCAGCTCAGGACAGGGAACTGAAAAACTGTTTTTT. It translates to CASSGQGTEKLFF.

CDR3 amino acids: CASSLKTENTEAFF. CDR3 DNA sequence: TGTGCCAGCAGCTTGAAGACAGAGAACACTGAAGCTTTCTTT. This chain uses TRBV5-4 with TRBJ1-1; D perhaps matches TRBD1 (5 bases). Germline CDR1 reads SGHNT; CDR2 reads YYREEE (reference sequence). The V end was cut by 1 base, the J end by 1 base, with 8 bases between. The CDR3 length is 14 residues.

V is TRBV5-1 and J is TRBJ2-3, with 12 bases identical to TRBD2. V trimming: 0 bases; J trimming: 0 bases; junction bases outside the gene matches: 8. The CDR3 runs to 19 residues. Germline V gives CDR1 SGHRS, CDR2 YFSETQ. The chain's CDR3 is CASSLALTSGGTSTDTQYF. For the CDR3, the DNA is TGCGCCAGCAGCTTGGCCTTGACTAGCGGGGGAACTAGCACAGATACGCAGTATTTT. Full variable domain (remainder filled in from reference TRBV5-1 and TRBJ2-3): KAGVTQTPRYLIKTRGQQVTLSCSPISGHRSVSWYQQTPGQGLQFLFEYFSETQRNKGNFPGRFSGRQFSNSRSEMNVSTLELGDSALYLCASSLALTSGGTSTDTQYFGPGTRLTVL.

The CDR3 reads CASSQLTPGGDGSTGELFF. In nucleotides, the CDR3 is TGCGCCAGCAGCCAACTCACCCCGGGAGGGGATGGAAGCACCGGGGAGCTGTTTTTT. This chain connects TRBV4-3 to TRBJ2-2, with 8 bases fitting TRBD2. Germline V gene lookup returns CDR1 LGHNA and CDR2 YSLEER. J lost 4 bases, V lost 2 bases, and 15 bases had no gene match. CDR3 length: 19 residues.

The chain combines TRBV7-8 with TRBJ2-3; 7 positions agree with TRBD1. From germline, CDR1 is SGHVS and CDR2 FQNEAQ. V lost 3 bases, J lost 4 bases, and 4 bases stayed unmatched. The CDR3 spans 14 residues. This chain's CDR3 is CASSFGTDPDTQYF. DNA for the CDR3: TGTGCCAGCAGCTTCGGGACAGACCCAGATACGCAGTATTTT.

The chain employs TRBV5-1 and TRBJ2-3, with D tentatively TRBD2 (6 bases). Per the germline V gene, CDR1 is SGHRS and CDR2 is YFSETQ. V was shortened by 4 bases and J by 2 bases, with 8 bases between the two germline ends. This CDR3 comprises 13 residues. CDR3 residues: CASSGGNTDTQYF. CDR3 DNA: TGCGCCAGCAGCGGGGGGAACACAGATACGCAGTATTTT.

The chain links TRBV7-9 to TRBJ1-1; D gene uncertain. This CDR3 comprises 13 residues. CDR1 is SEHNR and CDR2 is FQNEAQ in the germline V gene (reference sequence). Trimming removed 2 bases from V and 4 bases from J, with 8 bases in between. CDR3 loop: CASSLSPGTEAFF. As DNA, the CDR3 is TGTGCCAGCAGCTTAAGCCCAGGCACTGAAGCTTTCTTT. Using reference TRBV7-9 and TRBJ1-1 for the parts outside the CDR3, the full variable domain is DTGVSQNPRHKITKRGQNVTFRCDPISEHNRLYWYRQTLGQGPEFLTYFQNEAQLEKSRLLSDRFSAERPKGSFSTLEIQRTEQGDSAMYLCASSLSPGTEAFFGQGTRLTVV.

V and J are TRBV5-4 and TRBJ1-1; a possible D gene is TRBD1 (5 bases). V was cut by 0 bases and J by 0 bases, with 18 bases left in between. Germline CDR1 SGHNT, CDR2 YYREEE (reference sequence). CDR3 size: 18 residues. CDR3 DNA sequence: TGTGCCAGCAGCTTGGGTCCGGACACATATAACTTGAACACTGAAGCTTTCTTT. It yields the protein CASSLGPDTYNLNTEAFF.

The gene calls are TRBV11-2 and TRBJ2-5; TRBD2 aligns across 7 bases. CDR1 is SGHAT and CDR2 is FQNNGV in the germline V gene. The V gene end was trimmed by 3 bases and the J gene end by 2 bases; junction bases not matched to a gene: 9. The CDR3 loop spans 16 amino acids. The CDR3 bases are TGTGCCAGCAGCTTCATGTCTAGCGGTAATCAAGAGACCCAGTACTTC. This encodes CASSFMSSGNQETQYF.

The CDR3 region has the DNA TGTGCCAGCAGGGAACAGGGCTTTAGGACTGAAGCTTTCTTT. The encoded protein is CASREQGFRTEAFF. V and J are TRBV6-5 and TRBJ1-1; D possibly corresponds to TRBD1 (6 bases). CDR3 length equals 14 residues. CDR1 MNHEY and CDR2 SVGAGI come from the germline V gene. V lost 6 bases, J lost 5 bases, and 16 bases lay in between.

This clone occurred a few times. The chain links TRBV6-6 to TRBJ2-5; the match to TRBD1 covers 9 bases. The trim removed 6 bases at V and 2 bases at J, leaving 10 bases unmatched. The germline V gene has CDR1 MNHNY and CDR2 SVGAGI (reference sequence). This CDR3 comprises 16 residues. CDR3 sequence (DNA): TGTGCCAGCAGACCCCTCGGACAGGGGAGGCAAGAGACCCAGTACTTC. It is translated as CASRPLGQGRQETQYF.

The J gene is TRBJ2-5, the V gene TRBV5-1; 7 bases match TRBD1. The germline gives CDR1 SGHRS, CDR2 YFSETQ. The trim removed 0 bases at V and 3 bases at J, leaving 8 bases unmatched. The CDR3 is made up of 16 amino acids. CDR3 bases: TGCGCCAGCAGCTTGGGACAGGGCACCCCTAAAGAGACCCAGTACTTC. Amino acid sequence: CASSLGQGTPKETQYF.

This chain links TRBV7-8 with TRBJ1-2, with D maybe TRBD1 (6 bases). The CDR3 covers 14 residues. The V end was cut by 5 bases, the J end by 7 bases, with 17 bases between. Germline CDR1 SGHVS, CDR2 FQNEAQ. CDR3 DNA: TGTGCCAGCAGCCCCGGCGGGGGCTGGTTTGGCTACACCTTC. Residues: CASSPGGGWFGYTF.

The chain joins TRBV10-2 to TRBJ2-7, with 11 bases identical to TRBD1. This CDR3 is built from 14 residues. V shed 4 bases, J shed 4 bases, and the junction held 3 bases outside the gene matches. Germline assignment: CDR1 WSHSY and CDR2 SAAADI. For the CDR3, the DNA is TGCGCCAGCAGTGGGGGGACAGGGGGGTACGAGCAGTACTTC. Translation: CASSGGTGGYEQYF.

This clone occurred a few times. The chain carries TRBV6-1 and TRBJ2-5; 9 bases map to TRBD1. Trimming took 5 bases from V and 5 from J; bases not matched to a gene: 6. CDR1 MNHNS and CDR2 SASEGT come from the germline V gene. The CDR3 has 14 residues. The CDR3 reads CASSQGQGGETQYF. Here the CDR3 DNA reads TGTGCCAGCAGTCAGGGACAGGGTGGGGAGACCCAGTACTTC.

The V gene is TRBV5-1, the J gene TRBJ1-5; D is unclear. Trimming removed 0 bases from V and 0 bases from J, with 10 bases in between. The CDR3 has 16 amino acids. Per the germline V gene, CDR1 is SGHRS and CDR2 is YFSETQ. The CDR3 nucleotides are TGCGCCAGCAGCTTGGATGCCAGGAATAGCAATCAGCCCCAGCATTTT. Encoded protein: CASSLDARNSNQPQHF.

The chain joins TRBV4-3 to TRBJ2-6; D is undetermined. The V end lost 0 bases, the J end lost 0 bases, and 12 bases lay between the germline ends. Germline V CDR1 and CDR2: LGHNA, YSLEER. CDR3 length: 18 residues. CDR3 protein: CASSQEATRISGANVLTF. Here the CDR3 DNA reads TGCGCCAGCAGCCAAGAGGCGACAAGGATCTCTGGGGCCAACGTCCTGACTTTC.

The chain has TRBV6-6 and TRBJ2-3; no firm D call. Germline V lookup: CDR1 MNHNY, CDR2 SVGAGI (reference sequence). V lost 6 bases and J lost 0, with 7 bases in between. CDR3 length: 13 residues. The CDR3 spells CASRTSSTDTQYF. The CDR3 region has the DNA TGTGCCAGCAGGACATCTAGCACAGATACGCAGTATTTT.

The rearrangement uses TRBV6-5 and TRBJ2-2, with 9 bases lining up with TRBD1. This CDR3 contains 14 residues. Germline CDR1 and CDR2: MNHEY and SVGAGI. J lost 6 bases, V lost 6 bases, and 5 bases had no gene match. The CDR3 DNA sequence: TGTGCCAGCAGCGACAGGGGGTGGTCCGGGGAGCTGTTTTTT. As protein: CASSDRGWSGELFF.

The chain links TRBV7-2 to TRBJ1-1; D is undetermined. This CDR3 has 16 residues. In germline, CDR1 is SGHTA, CDR2 FQGNSA. V lost 8 bases, J lost 0 bases, and 19 bases lay in between. The CDR3 protein is CASGLPKFFMNTEAFF. The CDR3 bases are TGTGCCAGCGGACTACCTAAGTTCTTCATGAACACTGAAGCTTTCTTT.

The chain combines TRBV4-2 with TRBJ2-3, with 11 bases fitting TRBD2. After removal of 0 bases from V and 6 bases from J, the junction contained 8 bases not matched to a gene. Per the germline V gene, CDR1 is LGHNA and CDR2 is YNFKEQ. The CDR3 length is 17 residues. The CDR3 DNA reads TGTGCCAGCAGCCAAGATGTCCTAGCGGGGGGAGGCGATACGCAGTATTTT. Its translation: CASSQDVLAGGGDTQYF.

About this clone: Other DNA sequences of this sample code for an identical CDR3. The chain combines TRBV6-5 with TRBJ2-2; a weak D match, TRBD1 (6 bases). Germline CDR1 MNHEY, CDR2 SVGAGI. The CDR3 loop spans 15 amino acids. Trimming removed 0 bases from V and 2 bases from J, with 7 bases in between. In DNA, the CDR3 is TGTGCCAGCAGTTACTCCAGGGGTAACACCGGGGAGCTGTTTTTT. It encodes CASSYSRGNTGELFF.

The chain is built from TRBV11-2 and TRBJ1-4; TRBD1 might be the D (6 bases). Trimming cost V 4 bases and J 6 bases, with 12 bases left between them. Germline-derived CDR1 and CDR2 are SGHAT and FQNNGV. CDR3 length: 14 residues. CDR3 DNA sequence: TGTGCCAGCAGCTCACAGGGATTAGATGAAAAACTGTTTTTT. This translates into CASSSQGLDEKLFF.

The gene calls are TRBV7-8 and TRBJ2-1; 9 bases align to TRBD2. The CDR3 spans 16 residues. The V gene end was trimmed by 5 bases and the J gene end by 8 bases; junction bases not matched to a gene: 13. Per the germline V gene, CDR1 is SGHVS and CDR2 is FQNEAQ. DNA for the CDR3: TGTGCCAGCAGCACCCGACTAGCGGTCCTAGGGGATGAGCAGTTCTTC. Amino acids: CASSTRLAVLGDEQFF.